Below, one T cell receptor beta chain is given with its context. This record comes from a study of blood T cells in healthy people across ages. Using a J-beta primer mix together with a sample-barcoded 5' primer, a second PCR was run for about 7 to 12 cycles. TCRdb re-called the 5' RACE reads with MiXCR, one entry per CDR3 protein. The sample has 890,000 or so distinct CDR3 sequences; about 59% are singletons. CDR3 length: 13 residues. The germline V gene encodes CDR1 MNHEY and CDR2 SMNVEV (reference sequence). This sequence was found in a young man in good health. Sequencing input: blood. V and J are TRBV27 and TRBJ2-5, with D maybe TRBD2 (5 bases). The J call may be incorrect, as the DNA end agrees better with TRBJ2-7. The CDR3: CASTPGRGYEQYF. The DNA of the CDR3 is TGTGCCAGCACCCCGGGTCGGGGATACGAGCAGTACTTC.